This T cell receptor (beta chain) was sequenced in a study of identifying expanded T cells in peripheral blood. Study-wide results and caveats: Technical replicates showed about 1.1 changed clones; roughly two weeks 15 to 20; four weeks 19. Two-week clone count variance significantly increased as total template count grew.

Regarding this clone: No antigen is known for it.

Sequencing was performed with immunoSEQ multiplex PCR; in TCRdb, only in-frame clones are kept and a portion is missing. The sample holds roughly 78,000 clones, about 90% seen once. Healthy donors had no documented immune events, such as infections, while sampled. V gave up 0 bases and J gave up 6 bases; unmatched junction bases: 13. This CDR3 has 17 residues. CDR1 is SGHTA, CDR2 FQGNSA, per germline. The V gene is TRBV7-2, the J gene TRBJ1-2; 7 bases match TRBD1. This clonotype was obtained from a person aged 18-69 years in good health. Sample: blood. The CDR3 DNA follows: TGTGCCAGCAGCTTAGCGACCCTGACAGGGAGGGCGCATGGCTACACCTTC. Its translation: CASSLATLTGRAHGYTF.